The 25 T cell receptor beta chains below were found in one sample sequenced in a study of T-cell memory formation after mild COVID-19. Via MiXCR, TCRdb re-called the 5' RACE reads, giving one row per CDR3 protein. This table has fewer than 350,000 distinct CDR3 sequences, around 17% appearing once. Specimen: PBMCs or a T cell subset sorted from them (not recorded which). The receptors were gathered from a man aged 18 to 29 who had mild COVID-19 (a few samples of this study predate the infection). Cell type and time point are not known.

This clonotype was counted a few times. CDR3 coding DNA: TGCAGCGTTGTTCCAGGGGTCTATGGCTACACCTTC. Amino acid sequence: CSVVPGVYGYTF. The chain carries TRBV29-1 and TRBJ1-2; tentatively, D is TRBD1 (6 bases). Germline V gene sequence: CDR1 SQVTM, CDR2 ANQGSEA. V was trimmed by 4 bases and J by 4 bases, leaving 10 bases between them. This CDR3 spans 12 amino acids.

The chain couples TRBV4-1 to TRBJ2-7; no firm D call. This CDR3 contains 15 residues. Germline CDR1 and CDR2: MGHRA and YSYEKL. The V gene lost 0 bases and the J gene lost 0 bases, with 9 bases spanning the gap. The CDR3 region is CASSQDRSSSYEQYF. The CDR3 region has the DNA TGCGCCAGCAGCCAAGATAGGTCCAGCTCCTACGAGCAGTACTTC.

The chain carries TRBV18 and TRBJ1-1; no firm D call. CDR1 and CDR2 from the germline V gene are KGHSH and LQKENI. The ends were cut back, 6 bases at V and 7 bases at J, with 9 bases in the middle. The CDR3 runs 11 residues. CDR3 nucleotide sequence: TGTGCCAGCTCCCAAAAGTATGAAGCTTTCTTT. Residues: CASSQKYEAFF.

The V and J genes are TRBV30 and TRBJ2-7; D gene ambiguous. Germline CDR1 GTSNPN, CDR2 SVGIG (reference sequence). V lost 5 bases, J lost 2 bases, and 4 bases lay in between. CDR3 length: 10 amino acids. CDR3 in DNA: TGTGCCTGGGGGGCCTACGAGCAGTACTTC. Protein product: CAWGAYEQYF.

The gene calls are TRBV20-1 and TRBJ2-7; D perhaps matches TRBD2 (5 bases). CDR3 length: 14 residues. CDR1 DFQATT and CDR2 SNEGSKA come from the germline V gene (reference sequence). V lost 6 bases to trimming and J lost 0 bases, with 15 bases between them. The CDR3 sequence: CSAPGLRSSYEQYF. The CDR3 coding sequence is TGCAGTGCCCCAGGACTCCGGAGCTCCTACGAGCAGTACTTC.

The V and J genes are TRBV7-2 and TRBJ2-3; 12 bases agree with TRBD2. The V segment lost 5 bases and the J segment 4 bases; nucleotides outside the gene matches: 16. Germline CDR1 SGHTA, CDR2 FQGNSA. The CDR3 runs 19 residues. CDR3: CASSTGLAGGLRWADTQYF. The DNA of the CDR3 is TGTGCCAGCAGCACCGGTCTAGCGGGGGGGCTTAGGTGGGCAGATACGCAGTATTTT.

This clonotype occurred a few times. The rearrangement uses TRBV12-3 or TRBV12-4 and TRBJ1-2, with D possibly matching TRBD1 (6 bases). The CDR3 spans 13 residues. Trimming stripped 3 bases from V and 7 bases from J, with 12 bases between. The CDR3 DNA reads TGTGCCAGCAGTTTTAGGGGGATTTCTGGCTACACCTTC. It yields the protein CASSFRGISGYTF.

The V gene is TRBV20-1, the J gene TRBJ2-3; 12 bases are a match to TRBD2. Looked up from germline, CDR1 is DFQATT and CDR2 is SNEGSKA (reference sequence). The CDR3 has 16 residues. V shed 5 bases and J 0 bases; nucleotides not matched to a gene: 6. The chain's CDR3 is CSAFPSGGASTDTQYF. Written as DNA, the CDR3 is TGCAGTGCTTTTCCTAGCGGGGGGGCAAGCACAGATACGCAGTATTTT.

V gene TRBV24-1 combines with J gene TRBJ2-3; a possible D gene is TRBD2 (6 bases). Germline-derived CDR1 and CDR2 are KGHDR and SFDVKD. The CDR3 has 15 residues. V lost 0 bases and J 1 base, leaving 7 bases between the germline ends. The CDR3 spells CATSDLREGTDTQYF. As DNA, the CDR3 is TGTGCCACCAGTGATTTGAGGGAGGGCACAGATACGCAGTATTTT.

The rearrangement links TRBV6-5 to TRBJ2-7; a possible D gene is TRBD1 (5 bases). CDR1 and CDR2 from the germline V gene are MNHEY and SVGAGI. Trimming cost V 6 bases and J 5 bases, with 14 bases left between them. CDR3 size: 13 residues. CDR3 sequence: CASRIGQGNEQYF. The CDR3 coding sequence is TGTGCCAGCAGGATTGGGCAGGGTAACGAGCAGTACTTC.

This clonotype was counted between two and nine times. The rearrangement links TRBV10-3 to TRBJ1-2, with TRBD1 matching 7 bases. J lost 4 bases, V lost 10 bases, and 6 bases had no gene match. Germline CDR1 and CDR2: ENHRY and SYGVKD. This CDR3 region has 12 residues. The CDR3, as DNA: TGTGCCACCGAGGGACAGACCTATGGCTACACCTTC. This translates into CATEGQTYGYTF.

This chain uses TRBV20-1 with TRBJ2-4; D is unresolved. The CDR3 runs to 14 residues. The germline CDR1 and CDR2 sequences are DFQATT and SNEGSKA (reference sequence). V shed 2 bases and J shed 4 bases, with 12 bases lying between them. In DNA, the CDR3 is TGCAGTGCTAGATCACCGGACGGAAAAAACATTCAGTACTTC. It is translated as CSARSPDGKNIQYF.

This chain joins TRBV20-1 and TRBJ2-6, with TRBD2 matching over 15 bases. Germline values: CDR1 DFQATT, CDR2 SNEGSKA (reference sequence). The CDR3 extends over 18 amino acids. V was pared by 1 base and J by 4 bases, with 5 bases of the junction left unmatched. CDR3 protein: CSARGTSGGASGANVLTF. CDR3 bases: TGCAGTGCTAGAGGGACTAGCGGGGGGGCCTCCGGGGCCAACGTCCTGACTTTC.

The gene calls are TRBV28 and TRBJ1-1; TRBD1 matches 8 bases. Trimming took 8 bases from V and 1 from J; bases not matched to a gene: 15. CDR1 is MDHEN and CDR2 is SYDVKM in the germline V gene. The CDR3 has 17 residues. For the CDR3, the DNA is TGTGCCAGCGAAGTCGCTCATGCACAGGGGGGGAACACTGAAGCTTTCTTT. Its translation: CASEVAHAQGGNTEAFF.

In its sample, this clonotype was seen a few times. In DNA form, the CDR3 reads TGCGCCAGCAGCTTATTTTGTAGTGAACGAAGCAATCAGCCCCAGCATTTT. It codes for CASSLFCSERSNQPQHF. V usage is TRBV5-1 and J usage is TRBJ1-5; D is ambiguous. Trimming took 2 bases from V and 1 from J, leaving 16 bases between them. The CDR3 loop spans 17 amino acids. Germline V CDR1 and CDR2: SGHRS, YFSETQ.

This chain connects TRBV7-2 to TRBJ2-1, with 9 positions matching TRBD2. The CDR3 covers 15 residues. Germline V gene lookup returns CDR1 SGHTA and CDR2 FQGNSA. The J segment lost 0 bases and the V segment lost 8 bases, leaving 5 bases of the junction unmatched. The CDR3 nucleotides are TGTGCCAGCGAGGGCGGGAGGGACTCCTACAATGAGCAGTTCTTC. This translates into CASEGGRDSYNEQFF.

V and J are TRBV12-3 or TRBV12-4 and TRBJ1-2, with 7 bases aligning to TRBD1. CDR3 length equals 17 residues. The V segment lost 6 bases and the J segment 1 base; nucleotides outside the gene matches: 14. CDR3 amino acids: CASSKWGRGGRNYGYTF. The CDR3 DNA sequence: TGTGCCAGCAGCAAGTGGGGCAGGGGGGGACGTAACTATGGCTACACCTTC.

CDR3 amino acids: CASSFRQQLAGPQETQYF. The DNA for the CDR3 is TGTGCCAGCAGCTTCCGACAGCAGCTAGCGGGGCCCCAAGAGACCCAGTACTTC. The chain employs TRBV7-2 and TRBJ2-5; 9 nucleotides match TRBD2. Germline assignment: CDR1 SGHTA and CDR2 FQGNSA. The CDR3 is 18 amino acids. The J segment lost 1 base and the V segment lost 3 bases, leaving 12 bases of the junction unmatched.

The chain is built from TRBV12-3 or TRBV12-4 and TRBJ2-1, with 11 bases lining up with TRBD1. J lost 6 bases, V lost 5 bases, and 3 bases had no gene match. The CDR3 extends over 14 amino acids. The CDR3 loop is CASSTGTGGNEQFF. The CDR3 coding sequence is TGTGCCAGCAGTACCGGGACAGGGGGCAATGAGCAGTTCTTC.

This clonotype was recorded a few times. The CDR3 loop is CASSQRGVAYEQYV. CDR3 nucleotide sequence: TGTGCCAGCAGCCAGAGAGGGGTGGCCTACGAGCAGTACGTC. J is TRBJ2-7 and V is TRBV5-6; possibly TRBD1 or TRBD2 for D (5 bases each). Germline CDR1 is SGHDT and CDR2 is YYEEEE. The CDR3 spans 14 residues. Deletions cut 4 bases from V and 2 bases from J, with 13 bases between.

This clonotype has ten or more counts. The rearrangement links TRBV12-3 or TRBV12-4 to TRBJ2-3, with D perhaps TRBD2 (5 bases). This CDR3 spans 12 amino acids. Trimming left V 7 bases short and J 7 bases short, with 12 bases between. The CDR3 DNA follows: TGTGCCAGCACCAACCGAGGGAATACGCAGTATTTT. It translates to CASTNRGNTQYF.

This chain uses TRBV6-6 with TRBJ2-2; D gene uncertain. V lost 8 bases, J lost 1 base, and 8 bases lay in between. CDR1 MNHNY and CDR2 SVGAGI come from the germline V gene (reference sequence). This CDR3 is built from 13 residues. The CDR3 DNA sequence: TGTGCCAGCGAGGCGTTGAACACCGGGGAGCTGTTTTTT. This translates into CASEALNTGELFF.

The V and J genes are TRBV11-2 and TRBJ1-5; D remains ambiguous. The length of the CDR3 is 15 residues. From germline, CDR1 is SGHAT and CDR2 FQNNGV. Trimming removed 4 bases at V and 3 bases at J, with 13 bases between. The CDR3 here is CASSSSPGNNQPQHF. For the CDR3, the DNA is TGTGCCAGCAGCTCCTCTCCCGGGAACAATCAGCCCCAGCATTTT.

The V gene is TRBV4-3, the J gene TRBJ1-2; maybe TRBD1 (5 bases). The CDR3 covers 17 residues. V was pared by 1 base and J by 0 bases, with 15 bases between. Germline V gene lookup returns CDR1 LGHNA and CDR2 YSLEER. CDR3 DNA: TGCGCCAGCAGCCAAGTGCGTCTGGACAAAGCTAACTATGGCTACACCTTC. Protein sequence: CASSQVRLDKANYGYTF.

This rearrangement joins TRBV10-1 to TRBJ2-7, with TRBD2 identical over 9 bases. The CDR3 loop spans 14 amino acids. Germline values: CDR1 WNHNN, CDR2 SYGVQD (reference sequence). V was clipped by 5 bases and J by 3 bases; unmatched bases: 5. The CDR3 is CASSRTAGGYEQYF. The CDR3 nucleotides are TGCGCCAGCAGTCGGACAGCGGGGGGCTACGAGCAGTACTTC.